This T cell receptor (beta chain) was captured by sequencing in a study of CD8 T cells in Susac syndrome. With random hexamers, reverse transcription was performed on roughly 0.5 to 1 ug of RNA. immunoSEQ multiplex PCR amplified TCR beta CDR3 across 54 Vbeta, 13 Jbeta. TCRdb re-called the immunoSEQ multiplex PCR reads with MiXCR, one entry per CDR3 protein. Counted here are about 150,000 distinct CDR3 sequences, just under 97% occurring once; the ten biggest clones make up roughly 0.15%. Germline V gene data show CDR1 as SEHNR and CDR2 as FQNEAQ (reference sequence). With 4 bases clipped from V and 3 bases from J, the junction kept 9 bases outside the gene matches. This CDR3 comprises 15 residues. Sequencing of TCR beta, carried out with a high-throughput approach, was applied to CD8+ and CD4+ T cells from the blood. Stable or active relapsing-remitting multiple sclerosis, untreated and meeting revised McDonald criteria, defined the controls. Isolation of CD8+ and CD4+ T cells was performed negatively, whereas enrichment of TEMRA cells was done by FACS.

The material sequenced was CD8+ T cells from PBMCs. The chain recombines TRBV7-9 with TRBJ2-7, with 7 nucleotides matching TRBD1. The receptor's source is a human donor with multiple sclerosis. The CDR3 bases are TGTGCCAGCAGCTCGCCAGAAGACAGGGACTACGAGCAGTACTTC. It translates to CASSSPEDRDYEQYF.